This T cell receptor beta chain is from a study of T cell changes during pregnancy in multiple sclerosis. Some clones are missing from TCRdb's copy, which holds only in-frame ones; the method was immunoSEQ multiplex PCR. The sample holds some 77,000 clones, about nine tenths seen once. The V gene's germline CDR1 is SGHTA and CDR2 FQGTGA. The CDR3 is 18 residues long. The V gene lost 4 bases and the J gene lost 2 bases, with 21 bases spanning the gap. The sequencing used peripheral blood, collected before pregnancy. V is TRBV7-3 and J is TRBJ2-1; the D gene is possibly TRBD2 (7 bases). This clonotype was sampled from a female donor with multiple sclerosis, enrolled in a pregnancy study. This chain's CDR3 is CASSSRLGGRAAYNEQFF. Here the CDR3 DNA reads TGTGCCAGCAGCTCCCGGCTGGGGGGGCGGGCCGCCTACAATGAGCAGTTCTTC.